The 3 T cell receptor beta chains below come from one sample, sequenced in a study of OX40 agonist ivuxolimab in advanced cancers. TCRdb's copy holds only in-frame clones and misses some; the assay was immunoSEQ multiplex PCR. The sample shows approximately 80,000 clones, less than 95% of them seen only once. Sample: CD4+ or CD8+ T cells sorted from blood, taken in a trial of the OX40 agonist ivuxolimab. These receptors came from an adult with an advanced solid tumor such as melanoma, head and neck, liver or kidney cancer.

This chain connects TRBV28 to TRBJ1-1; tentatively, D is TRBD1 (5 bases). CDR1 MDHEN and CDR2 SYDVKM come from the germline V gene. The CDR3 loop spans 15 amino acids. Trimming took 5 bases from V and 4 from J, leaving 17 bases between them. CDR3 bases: TGTGCCAGCAGTCTACCTTTCGGGGGTGTCACTGAAGCTTTCTTT. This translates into CASSLPFGGVTEAFF.

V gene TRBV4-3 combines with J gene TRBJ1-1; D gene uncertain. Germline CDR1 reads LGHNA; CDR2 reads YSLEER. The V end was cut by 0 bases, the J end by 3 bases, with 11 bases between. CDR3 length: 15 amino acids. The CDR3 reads CASSQEWGSDTEAFF. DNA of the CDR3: TGCGCCAGCAGCCAAGAGTGGGGTTCGGACACTGAAGCTTTCTTT.

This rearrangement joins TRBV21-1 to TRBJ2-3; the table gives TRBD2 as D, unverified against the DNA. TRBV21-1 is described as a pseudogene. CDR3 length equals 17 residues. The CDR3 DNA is TGTGCCAGCAGCAAAGCAACCAGCGGGGCCGAACCAGATACGCAGTATTTT. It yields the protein CASSKATSGAEPDTQYF.